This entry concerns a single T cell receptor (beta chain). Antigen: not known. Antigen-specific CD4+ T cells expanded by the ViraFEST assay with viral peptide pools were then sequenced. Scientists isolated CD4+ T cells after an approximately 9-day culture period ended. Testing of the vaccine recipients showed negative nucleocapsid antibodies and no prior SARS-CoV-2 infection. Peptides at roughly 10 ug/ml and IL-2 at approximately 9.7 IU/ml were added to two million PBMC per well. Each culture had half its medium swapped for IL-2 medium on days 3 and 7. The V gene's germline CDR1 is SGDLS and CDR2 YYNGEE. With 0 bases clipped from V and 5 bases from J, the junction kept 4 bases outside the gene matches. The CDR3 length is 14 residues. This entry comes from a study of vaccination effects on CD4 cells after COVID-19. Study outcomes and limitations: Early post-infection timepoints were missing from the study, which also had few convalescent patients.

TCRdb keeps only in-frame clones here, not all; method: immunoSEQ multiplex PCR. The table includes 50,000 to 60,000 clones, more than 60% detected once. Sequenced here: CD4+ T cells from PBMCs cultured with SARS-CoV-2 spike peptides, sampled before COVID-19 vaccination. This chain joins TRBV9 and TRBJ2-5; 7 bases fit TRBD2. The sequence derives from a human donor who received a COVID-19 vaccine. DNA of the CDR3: TGTGCCAGCAGCGTAGAAGGGCGGGGGGAGACCCAGTACTTC. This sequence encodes CASSVEGRGETQYF.